These 21 T cell receptor beta chains were sequenced from one sample in a study of shared clonotypes between healthy human individuals. TCRdb's copy holds only in-frame clones and misses some; the assay was immunoSEQ multiplex PCR. The sample yields about 480,000 clones, approximately 85% seen once. Sequencing was carried out using PBMCs. The receptors were sampled from a woman between 35 and 50 years old in good health. Some clones in this sample may be carry-over from other donors' samples.

The chain recombines TRBV5-1 with TRBJ2-5; D uncertain. The germline gives CDR1 SGHRS, CDR2 YFSETQ. This CDR3 has 15 residues. V was cut by 0 bases and J by 2 bases, with 11 bases left in between. The DNA of the CDR3 is TGCGCCAGCAGCTTGGGCAGGCTATTACAAGAGACCCAGTACTTC. This gives the protein CASSLGRLLQETQYF.

This chain joins TRBV9 and TRBJ2-2; D may be TRBD1 (5 bases). Germline V gene lookup returns CDR1 SGDLS and CDR2 YYNGEE. The length of the CDR3 is 14 residues. Trimming removed 5 bases from V and 2 bases from J, with 10 bases in between. The CDR3 DNA reads TGTGCCAGCAGTATAAGGGGAAACACCGGGGAGCTGTTTTTT. As protein: CASSIRGNTGELFF.

This chain links TRBV2 with TRBJ2-5; 7 nucleotides match TRBD1. The CDR3 has 14 amino acids. Germline V lookup: CDR1 SNHLY, CDR2 FYNNEI. V trimming: 4 bases; J trimming: 10 bases; junction bases outside the gene matches: 12. Here the CDR3 reads CASSADGQEGVQYF. The CDR3 DNA follows: TGTGCCAGCAGTGCGGACGGACAGGAAGGGGTCCAGTACTTC.

The J gene is TRBJ2-3, the V gene TRBV30; 13 bases are shared with TRBD2. CDR1 is GTSNPN, CDR2 SVGIG, per germline (reference sequence). The V gene end was trimmed by 1 base and the J gene end by 2 bases; junction bases not matched to a gene: 12. The CDR3 is 19 amino acids. In DNA form, the CDR3 reads TGTGCCTGGAGTGGGGGACTAGCGGGGCCGATGGGGATCACAGATACGCAGTATTTT. Protein: CAWSGGLAGPMGITDTQYF. The whole variable domain, filled in from reference TRBV30 and TRBJ2-3, reads SQTIHQWPATLVQPVGSPLSLECTVEGTSNPNLYWYRQAAGRGLQLLFYSVGIGQISSEVPQNLSASRPQDRQFILSSKKLLLSDSGFYLCAWSGGLAGPMGITDTQYFGPGTRLTVL.

This rearrangement joins TRBV10-3 to TRBJ2-7; the match to TRBD1 covers 7 bases. V shed 5 bases, J shed 3 bases, and the junction held 4 bases outside the gene matches. The CDR3 is made up of 13 amino acids. Germline CDR1 ENHRY, CDR2 SYGVKD. The CDR3 loop reads CAISQGVVYEQYF. Written as DNA, the CDR3 is TGTGCCATCAGTCAGGGGGTAGTCTACGAGCAGTACTTC.

About this clone itself: One end of the junction fails to match germline, which may point to a read error. V and J are TRBV7-7 and TRBJ2-3, with D hard to call. Germline V gene data show CDR1 as SSHAT and CDR2 as FNYEAQ (reference sequence). CDR3 size: 13 residues. CDR3 bases: TGTGCTAGCAGCTTCCTCCGAACGGATACGCAGTATTTT. Translated, it gives CASSFLRTDTQYF.

The genes are TRBV7-8 and TRBJ1-1; maybe TRBD1 (6 bases). With 5 bases removed from V and 0 bases from J, the gap between germline ends came to 13 bases. Germline CDR1 SGHVS, CDR2 FQNEAQ. This CDR3 is built from 15 residues. CDR3 in DNA: TGTGCCAGCAGCGCACAGGGACAAATGAACACTGAAGCTTTCTTT. The encoded protein is CASSAQGQMNTEAFF.

The rearrangement links TRBV5-4 to TRBJ1-2, with D possibly TRBD1 on 6 matching bases. CDR1 is SGHNT, CDR2 YYREEE, per germline (reference sequence). Trimming left V 3 bases short and J 4 bases short, with 19 bases between. The CDR3 consists of 16 residues. The CDR3 here is CASSWTTTGYGYGYTF. The CDR3 DNA reads TGTGCCAGCAGCTGGACAACAACAGGGTACGGCTATGGCTACACCTTC.

This clone has more than one count but fewer than ten. The chain combines TRBV18 with TRBJ2-7, with a possible D match to TRBD1 (6 bases). Germline assignment: CDR1 KGHSH and CDR2 LQKENI. The CDR3 runs 13 residues. V lost 4 bases, J lost 4 bases, and 11 bases lay in between. The CDR3 coding sequence is TGTGCCAGCTCACTCAGACAGGAGTACGAGCAGTACTTC. This codes for CASSLRQEYEQYF. Filled out from reference TRBV18 and TRBJ2-7, the complete variable domain reads NAGVMQNPRHLVRRRGQEARLRCSPMKGHSHVYWYRQLPEEGLKFMVYLQKENIIDESGMPKERFSAEFPKEGPSILRIQQVVRGDSAAYFCASSLRQEYEQYFGPGTRLTVT.

V and J are TRBV7-9 and TRBJ2-5; weak D call: TRBD2 (7 bases). CDR1 is SEHNR, CDR2 FQNEAQ, per germline (reference sequence). The CDR3 has 14 residues. The V end was cut by 7 bases, the J end by 4 bases, with 16 bases between. The CDR3 spells CASTLSGEGETQYF. The DNA of the CDR3 is TGTGCCAGCACCCTGTCAGGGGAGGGAGAGACCCAGTACTTC. The variable domain in full, with the rest retrieved from reference TRBV7-9 and TRBJ2-5, is DTGVSQNPRHKITKRGQNVTFRCDPISEHNRLYWYRQTLGQGPEFLTYFQNEAQLEKSRLLSDRFSAERPKGSFSTLEIQRTEQGDSAMYLCASTLSGEGETQYFGPGTRLLVL.

This chain links TRBV6-1 with TRBJ1-2; D ambiguous. The V gene's germline CDR1 is MNHNS and CDR2 SASEGT. The CDR3 has 15 residues. Trimming took 6 bases from V and 2 from J, leaving 16 bases between them. CDR3 DNA sequence: TGTGCCAGCAGCGTTGGGTCCGCCCTCAACTATGGCTACACCTTC. Its translation: CASSVGSALNYGYTF.

The chain combines TRBV28 with TRBJ2-5; possibly TRBD1 or TRBD2 for D (5 bases each). This CDR3 contains 15 residues. The V end lost 7 bases, the J end lost 2 bases, and 17 bases lay between the germline ends. CDR1 and CDR2 (germline): MDHEN, SYDVKM. The CDR3: CASTAAGTAQETQYF. CDR3 in DNA: TGTGCCAGCACCGCAGCCGGGACGGCTCAAGAGACCCAGTACTTC.

This clone showed up just a few times. J is TRBJ1-1 and V is TRBV5-6; D is unresolved. The length of the CDR3 is 14 residues. Trimming cost V 4 bases and J 2 bases, with 12 bases left between them. CDR1 SGHDT and CDR2 YYEEEE come from the germline V gene. CDR3 region: CASSMGTQNTEAFF. The DNA of the CDR3 is TGTGCCAGCAGCATGGGTACACAAAACACTGAAGCTTTCTTT.

On this clone itself: Since a far larger clone is one base different, this is likely a read error. Additional DNA sequences in this sample encode the identical CDR3. The chain is built from TRBV5-1 and TRBJ2-5, with D unresolved. Per the germline V gene, CDR1 is SGHRS and CDR2 is YFSETQ. V was clipped by 1 base and J by 2 bases, with 0 bases between them. This CDR3 spans 11 amino acids. DNA for the CDR3: TGCGCCAGCAGCTTGCAAGAGACCCAGTACTTC. The encoded protein is CASSLQETQYF.

The table lists this clone with a count of one. J is TRBJ2-2 and V is TRBV7-2; TRBD2 matches 12 bases. V trimming: 1 base; J trimming: 7 bases; junction bases outside the gene matches: 4. The germline CDR1 and CDR2 sequences are SGHTA and FQGNSA. The CDR3 covers 16 residues. The CDR3 loop is CASSLELAGGNGELFF. In DNA form, the CDR3 reads TGTGCCAGCAGCTTAGAACTAGCGGGAGGCAACGGGGAGCTGTTTTTT.

The chain's CDR3 is CATRTGATGPYEQYF. The DNA for the CDR3 is TGTGCCACCCGGACAGGCGCAACCGGCCCGTACGAGCAGTACTTC. The V call is TRBV27, the J call TRBJ2-7; 7 bases map to TRBD1. The ends lost 10 bases at V and 4 bases at J; junction bases unmatched: 16. Germline assignment: CDR1 MNHEY and CDR2 SMNVEV (reference sequence). The CDR3 covers 15 residues.

In this sample, this clone turned up a few times. The V and J genes are TRBV7-7 and TRBJ1-1; tentative D call: TRBD1 (5 bases). The germline gives CDR1 SSHAT, CDR2 FNYEAQ (reference sequence). V lost 5 bases to trimming and J lost 3 bases, with 16 bases between them. The CDR3 length is 15 residues. The CDR3 coding sequence is TGTGCCAGCAGCCCATGGGGGACTAGGGACACTGAAGCTTTCTTT. Its protein is CASSPWGTRDTEAFF.

This clone was seen more than once but under ten times. The chain joins TRBV7-2 to TRBJ2-7, with D possibly being TRBD1 or TRBD2 (6 bases each). The V gene lost 5 bases and the J gene lost 3 bases, with 17 bases spanning the gap. Germline V gene sequence: CDR1 SGHTA, CDR2 FQGNSA. The CDR3 extends over 15 amino acids. Here the CDR3 reads CASSQAIGGGYEQYF. The CDR3 nucleotides are TGTGCCAGCAGCCAGGCGATAGGGGGAGGCTACGAGCAGTACTTC.

V is TRBV6-5 and J is TRBJ2-7; D perhaps matches TRBD1 (6 bases). The germline gives CDR1 MNHEY, CDR2 SVGAGI. This CDR3 spans 16 amino acids. V dropped 4 bases and J dropped 7 bases, with 23 bases sitting between them. CDR3 bases: TGTGCCAGCAGTTCACAACAGGGATCCCCGGGCAGGGAGCAGTACTTC. It encodes CASSSQQGSPGREQYF.

This clone has a count of ten or more. V is TRBV19 and J is TRBJ2-7; D not certain. The CDR3 is 13 residues long. Germline loops: CDR1 LNHDA, CDR2 SQIVND (reference sequence). Trimming removed 5 bases from V and 6 bases from J, with 14 bases in between. The CDR3 nucleotides are TGTGCCAGTAGTCAAACAGACGGTTTCGAGCAGTACTTC. It specifies CASSQTDGFEQYF.

The V gene is TRBV7-3, the J gene TRBJ2-1, with 10 bases that match TRBD2. Trimming at V came to 2 bases and at J to 7 bases, leaving 2 bases not matched to a gene. CDR3 size: 14 residues. Germline V CDR1 and CDR2: SGHTA, FQGTGA. CDR3 protein: CASSLSGLANEQFF. CDR3 sequence (DNA): TGTGCCAGCAGCTTATCGGGACTAGCGAATGAGCAGTTCTTC. Using reference TRBV7-3 and TRBJ2-1 for the parts outside the CDR3, the full variable domain is GAGVSQTPSNKVTEKGKYVELRCDPISGHTALYWYRQSLGQGPEFLIYFQGTGAADDSGLPNDRFFAVRPEGSVSTLKIQRTERGDSAVYLCASSLSGLANEQFFGPGTRLTVL.